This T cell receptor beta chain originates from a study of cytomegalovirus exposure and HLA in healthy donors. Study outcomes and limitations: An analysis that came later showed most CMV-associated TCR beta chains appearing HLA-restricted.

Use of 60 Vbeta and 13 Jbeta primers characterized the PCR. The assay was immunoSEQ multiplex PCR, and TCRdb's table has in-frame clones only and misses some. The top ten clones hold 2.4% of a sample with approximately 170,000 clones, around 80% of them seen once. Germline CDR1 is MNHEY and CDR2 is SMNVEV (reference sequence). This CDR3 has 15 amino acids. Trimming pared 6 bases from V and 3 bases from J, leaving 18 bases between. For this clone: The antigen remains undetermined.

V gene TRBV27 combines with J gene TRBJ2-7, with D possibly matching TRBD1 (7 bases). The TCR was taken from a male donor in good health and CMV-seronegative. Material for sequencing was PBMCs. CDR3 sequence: CASSERGTVDYEQYF. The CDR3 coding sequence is TGTGCCAGCAGCGAACGCGGGACAGTTGACTACGAGCAGTACTTC.